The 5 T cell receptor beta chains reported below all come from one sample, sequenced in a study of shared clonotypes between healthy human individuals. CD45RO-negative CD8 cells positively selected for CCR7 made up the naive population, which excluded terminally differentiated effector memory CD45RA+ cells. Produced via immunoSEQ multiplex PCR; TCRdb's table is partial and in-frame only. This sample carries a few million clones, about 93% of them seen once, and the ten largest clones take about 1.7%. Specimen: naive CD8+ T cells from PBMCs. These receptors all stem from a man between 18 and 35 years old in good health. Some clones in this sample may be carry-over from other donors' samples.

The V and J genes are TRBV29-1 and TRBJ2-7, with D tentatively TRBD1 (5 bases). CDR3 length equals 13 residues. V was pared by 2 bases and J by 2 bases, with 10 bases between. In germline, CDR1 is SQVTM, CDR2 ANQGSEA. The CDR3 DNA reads TGCAGCGTTGAAAGGGGATCCCCCTACGAGCAGTACTTC. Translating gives CSVERGSPYEQYF.

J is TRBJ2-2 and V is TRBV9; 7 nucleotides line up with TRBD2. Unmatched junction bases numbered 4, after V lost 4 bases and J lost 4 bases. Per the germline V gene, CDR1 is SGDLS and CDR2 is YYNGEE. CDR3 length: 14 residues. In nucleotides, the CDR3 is TGTGCCAGCAGCCGGGGAGGGTCCACCGGGGAGCTGTTTTTT. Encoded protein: CASSRGGSTGELFF.

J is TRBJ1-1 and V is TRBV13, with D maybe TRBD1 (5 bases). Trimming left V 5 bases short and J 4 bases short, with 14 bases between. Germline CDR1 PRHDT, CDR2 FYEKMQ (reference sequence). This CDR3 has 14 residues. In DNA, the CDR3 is TGTGCCAGCAGCGGGACGGGCACTCCCACTGAAGCTTTCTTT. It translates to CASSGTGTPTEAFF.

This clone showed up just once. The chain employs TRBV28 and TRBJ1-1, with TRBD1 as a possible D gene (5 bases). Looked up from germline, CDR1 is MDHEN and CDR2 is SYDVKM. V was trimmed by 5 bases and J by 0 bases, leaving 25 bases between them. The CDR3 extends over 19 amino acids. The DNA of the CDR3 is TGTGCCAGCAGTCCCCCTCCCCCAATGGAGGGGCTGGTGAACACTGAAGCTTTCTTT. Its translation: CASSPPPPMEGLVNTEAFF.

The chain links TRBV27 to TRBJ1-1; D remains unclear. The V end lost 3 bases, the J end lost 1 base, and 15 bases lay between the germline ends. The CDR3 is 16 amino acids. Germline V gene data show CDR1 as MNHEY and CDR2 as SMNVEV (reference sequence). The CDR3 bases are TGTGCCAGCAGTTTTAACCCCCCACGGGGGAACACTGAAGCTTTCTTT. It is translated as CASSFNPPRGNTEAFF.